Reported below is one TCR beta chain. This clone was counted ten times or more. No antigen is known for it. Qualities for individual bases were not recorded, and no much larger clone is one base off. This specimen comes from a study of metastatic and nonmetastatic thyroid tumors (TCRdb year 2020). Background for the entire study: Repertoires from peripheral blood and from tumor or nodule tissue samples of malignant and benign thyroid patients were compared. Summary of the overall study and its limitations: In both blood and tumor samples, malignant tumors were reported to have significantly higher TCR beta diversity than benign nodules.

Taken from the germline V gene, the CDR1 and CDR2 loops are MGHRA and YSYEKL. For this chain, trimming is 1 base at the V end and 5 bases at the J end, and the number of junction bases without a gene match is 7. The CDR3, from cysteine to phenylalanine, totals 16 residues. Only the CDR3 DNA is retained, 48 bases long and in frame from the first base. The protocol used for the library was PCR. Instrument on record: Illumina HiSeq 4000. High-throughput sequencing was used to profile the CDR3 region of the TCR beta-chain in every patient. Per the source publication's procedure: CDR3 differences across clinicopathological groups were used to build a classifier for discriminating distant-metastatic papillary thyroid cancer patients. The Shannon index was used to assess repertoire diversity, and the Morisita-Horn index was used to assess tumor-blood repertoire similarity. The raw public reads went through TCRdb reprocessing: fastp at Q25, MiXCR clone calling, in-frame beta chains kept. The authors' filters were not applied to this entry. Across this sample there are 25,000 to 35,000 clones, with about 17% seen only once. The top ten constitute 4% to 5% of the sample.

No treatment had been received by any patient before thyroid surgery. Using T-cell receptor beta sequencing, the study looked back at clinical samples from patients collected from the early 2010s to the late 2010s. In this chain, TRBV4-1 is recombined with TRBJ2-5; 10 central bases correspond to TRBD2. The source material was blood. The sequence was obtained from a female donor with papillary thyroid cancer or a benign thyroid nodule (not recorded which). Some clones in this sample may be carry-over from other donors' samples. The DNA sequence reads TGCGCCAGCAGCCAAGGGAGCGGGGGGGCCTGGGAGACCCAGTACTTC. It translates to CASSQGSGGAWETQYF.